The sample holds one count of the clone carrying this T cell receptor (beta chain). The data were obtained in a study of blood T cell repertoires in COVID-19. Study-level information: Sites across the United States, Italy and Spain contributed samples from acute and convalescent COVID-19. Sources were T cells, B-cell-depleted T cells, or PBMCs; the material itself was cDNA or gDNA.

V lost 0 bases and J lost 9, with 16 bases in between. CDR1 and CDR2 from the germline V gene are SGDLS and YYNGEE. The CDR3 extends over 15 amino acids. In Seattle, patients joined the study during active infection and were tracked longitudinally. Per the original methods: Amplification from reference gene primers served as the basis for estimated nucleated cell counts. Libraries were prepared by immunoSEQ multiplex PCR; TCRdb keeps only in-frame clonotypes and omits some of them. The V and J calls and clone size are taken from that table; D and trimming were inferred from the DNA. The sample contains approximately 150,000 clones, 75% to 90% of which appear only once.

The sequence came from a man younger than 30 with COVID-19, enrolled during active disease. V gene TRBV9 combines with J gene TRBJ2-1, with D possibly TRBD1 on 6 matching bases. Sequences were obtained from peripheral blood. CDR3 bases: TGTGCCAGCAGCGTAGCCTTTTGGACAGAGTCTGAGCAGTTCTTC. Translating gives CASSVAFWTESEQFF.